This is a list of T cell receptor beta chains from one sample in a study of CD8 T cells in Susac syndrome. TCRdb independently ran MiXCR on the immunoSEQ multiplex PCR reads; one entry per CDR3 protein. The table records about 190,000 distinct CDR3 sequences, more than 90% of them present only once. The material sequenced was CD4+ T cells from PBMCs. The receptors stem from a human donor with Susac syndrome. CDR3s include the opening cysteine and the closing phenylalanine or tryptophan. D genes are given only for firm matches. Rows give clone size only sometimes, using once, few, many, or a class for an expanded clone.

d_gene	j_gene	v_gene	abundance	CDR3nt	CDR3aa
NA	TRBJ1-1	TRBV5-6	NA	TGTGCCAGCAGCTTACAGAGAAACACTGAAGCTTTCTTT	CASSLQRNTEAFF
NA	TRBJ2-5	TRBV11-2	NA	TGTGCCAGCAGCTTTGGCTTTATGGAGACCCAGTACTTC	CASSFGFMETQYF
TRBD1	TRBJ1-1	TRBV30	NA	TGTGCCTGGAGTTTAGGGGGCGCAAATCCCACTGAAGCTTTCTTT	CAWSLGGANPTEAFF
NA	TRBJ2-1	TRBV6-2/TRBV6-3	NA	TGTGCCAGCAGTTACTCGCGGGTTACCTACAATGAGCAGTTCTTC	CASSYSRVTYNEQFF
NA	TRBJ2-5	TRBV9	NA	TGTGCCAGCAGCGTAGCGGGGGTACAAGAGACCCAGTACTTC	CASSVAGVQETQYF
TRBD1	TRBJ1-5	TRBV6-6	NA	TGTGCCAGCGGACAGGGCCTCAATCAGCCCCAGCATTTT	CASGQGLNQPQHF
NA	TRBJ2-1	TRBV30	NA	TGTGCCTGGAGCGCCCTCGGGGTCCAGGGGGAGCAGTTCTTC	CAWSALGVQGEQFF
TRBD1	TRBJ1-2	TRBV2	NA	TGTGCCAGCAGTCAGGGGGAGCTCGATTCCTACACCTTC	CASSQGELDSYTF
TRBD1	TRBJ2-5	TRBV20-1	NA	TGCAGTGCTAGAGCACAGGGGAAGACCCAGTACTTC	CSARAQGKTQYF
NA	TRBJ1-1	TRBV3-1	once	TGTGCCAGCAGCCGCCTCCTGGACAGCGAAGCTTTCTTT	CASSRLLDSEAFF
NA	TRBJ1-6	TRBV6-5	NA	TGTGCCAGCAGTTACTCCTGGGAAGGAAATTCACCCCTCCACTTT	CASSYSWEGNSPLHF
NA	TRBJ1-6	TRBV20-1	NA	NA	CSARDSGQAGSPLHF
NA	TRBJ2-7	TRBV27	NA	TGTGCCAGCAGTTTAAAGGTGGGGCGGGAGCAGTACTTC	CASSLKVGREQYF
TRBD2	TRBJ2-5	TRBV4-3	once	TGCGCCAGCAGCCAAGAGGGCGGGGGAGGAGAGACCCAGTACTTC	CASSQEGGGGETQYF
NA	TRBJ2-1	TRBV4-2	NA	TGTGCCAGCAGCCACTACAATGAGCAGTTCTTC	CASSHYNEQFF
NA	TRBJ2-2	TRBV12-5	NA	TGTGCTAGTGGTTTGGTGACAGGCACCGGGGAGCTGTTTTTT	CASGLVTGTGELFF
NA	TRBJ2-1	TRBV4-3	NA	TGCGCCAGCAGCCAATACTACGGGACGGACTACAATGAGCAGTTCTTC	CASSQYYGTDYNEQFF
NA	TRBJ1-3	TRBV3-1	NA	TGTGCCAGCAGCCGCCGATCAGACGGAGGAAACACCATATATTTT	CASSRRSDGGNTIYF
NA	TRBJ1-3	TRBV30	NA	TGTGCCCTCTCCTCTGGAAACACCATATATTTT	CALSSGNTIYF
TRBD1	TRBJ1-2	TRBV20-1	NA	TGCAGTGCCAAATACTACACAGGGGGCTCTGGCTACACCTTC	CSAKYYTGGSGYTF
NA	TRBJ2-2	TRBV12-3/TRBV12-4	NA	TGTGCCAGCAGGCAAAACACCGGGGAGCTGTTTTTT	CASRQNTGELFF
NA	TRBJ2-7	TRBV2	NA	TGTGCCAGCAGGGCCGGGGACTACGAGCAGTACTTC	CASRAGDYEQYF
NA	TRBJ2-7	TRBV7-3	NA	TGTGCCAGCAGCCCTAACGGGGGTCCTGTCTACGAGCAGTACTTC	CASSPNGGPVYEQYF
NA	TRBJ1-2	TRBV27	NA	TGTGCCAGCAGATCGACAGGACCCTATGGCTACACCTTC	CASRSTGPYGYTF
NA	TRBJ1-5	TRBV7-2	once	TGTGCCAGCAGCATCCACGCAGGGCTAAATCAGCCCCAGCATTTT	CASSIHAGLNQPQHF
TRBD1	TRBJ1-6	TRBV5-4	once	TGTGCCAGCAGATTAGACAGGGGGCAATCACCCCTCCACTTT	CASRLDRGQSPLHF
NA	TRBJ1-2	TRBV20-1	NA	TGCAGTGCCCTACGAGGGGTAGATGGCTACACCTTC	CSALRGVDGYTF
TRBD1	TRBJ2-2	TRBV6-5	NA	TGTGCCAGCAGCTCGGGACAGTTCGGGGAGCTGTTTTTT	CASSSGQFGELFF
NA	TRBJ1-2	TRBV6-6	NA	TGTGCCAGCGGACCAGGGGTACTTTGGGGCTACACCTTC	CASGPGVLWGYTF
NA	TRBJ1-1	TRBV11-2	NA	TGTGCCAGCAGCTTAGAGAGGTTGACTGAAGCTTTCTTT	CASSLERLTEAFF
NA	TRBJ1-5	TRBV28	NA	TGTGCCAGCAGTTATCCGGGACTTTTGAGCAATCAGCCCCAGCATTTT	CASSYPGLLSNQPQHF
NA	TRBJ2-7	TRBV30	once	TGTGCCTGGAGAAGGACGGGCGAGCAGTACTTC	CAWRRTGEQYF
NA	TRBJ1-5	TRBV20-1	NA	TGCAGTGCTAGAGAAGGCAGGCAAGTCAATCAGCCCCAGCATTTT	CSAREGRQVNQPQHF
TRBD1	TRBJ2-5	TRBV7-2	NA	TGTGCCAGCAGCATCCCCTCAGGGGGCGAGACCCAGTACTTC	CASSIPSGGETQYF
TRBD1	TRBJ1-1	TRBV20-1	NA	TGCAGTGCTAGTACTACAGGGGGACCTTTCACTGAAGCTTTCTTT	CSASTTGGPFTEAFF
TRBD1	TRBJ1-5	TRBV4-1	NA	TGCGCCAGCAGCCAAGAGGGGGGACAGCTTAAAAATCAGCCCCAGCATTTT	CASSQEGGQLKNQPQHF
TRBD2	TRBJ2-3	TRBV24-1	NA	TGTGCCACCAGTGACCTCGGGGGGACCACAGATACGCAGTATTTT	CATSDLGGTTDTQYF
TRBD2	TRBJ2-7	TRBV6-2/TRBV6-3	NA	TGTGCCAGCAGGCTACCGGGAGGTGGGTTCGAGCAGTACTTC	CASRLPGGGFEQYF
NA	TRBJ2-2	TRBV15	NA	TGTGCCACCCAGGGAGCCGGGGAGCTGTTTTTT	CATQGAGELFF